One T cell receptor (beta chain) is described in this entry. Clones were read by immunoSEQ multiplex PCR, and TCRdb kept only the in-frame ones, dropping some. The repertoire has about 66,000 clones, 85% to 90% of them found once; the top ten carry 4.6%. This sample is drawn from a study of technical replicates of blood from a few donors. Per the germline V gene, CDR1 is SGHNT and CDR2 is YYREEE (reference sequence). The V end was cut by 7 bases, the J end by 3 bases, with 14 bases between. This CDR3 is built from 13 residues. The source of this sequence is a human donor in good health. Some clones in this sample may be carry-over from other donors' samples. Sequencing was performed on PBMCs. The J gene is TRBJ2-7, the V gene TRBV5-4; D is possibly TRBD2 (6 bases). CDR3 loop: CASSEGPSYEQYF. Written as DNA, the CDR3 is TGTGCCAGCTCGGAGGGACCCAGCTACGAGCAGTACTTC. The full variable domain, in which reference TRBV5-4 and TRBJ2-7 provide the parts outside the CDR3, is ETGVTQSPTHLIKTRGQQVTLRCSSQSGHNTVSWYQQALGQGPQFIFQYYREEENGRGNFPPRFSGLQFPNYSSELNVNALELDDSALYLCASSEGPSYEQYFGPGTRLTVT.